These 26 T cell receptor beta chains came from one sample sequenced in a study of T-cell reconstitution after alpha-beta-depleted transplantation in children. This sample's TCRbeta library carried unique molecular identifier barcodes. TCRdb re-analysed the PCR reads in MiXCR, keeping a single row per CDR3 protein. This table holds about 230,000 distinct CDR3 sequences, 9.7% found once. The sample was PBMCs from the stem cell graft donor, taken from the stem cell graft. These receptors were collected from a human donor who donated a stem cell graft to a child with SCID.

In this sample, this clonotype turned up many times. As DNA, the CDR3 is TGCAGCGTTGCAGGGAACAATGAGCAGTTCTTC. Encoded protein: CSVAGNNEQFF. The chain uses TRBV29-1 and TRBJ2-1; TRBD1 might be the D (5 bases). The germline V gene encodes CDR1 SQVTM and CDR2 ANQGSEA. Trimming took 4 bases from V and 5 from J, leaving 6 bases between them. The CDR3 has 11 residues.

This clonotype was recorded many times. The rearrangement joins TRBV5-1 to TRBJ2-5, with D tentatively TRBD2 (5 bases). Trimming took off 2 bases at V and 3 bases at J, with 8 bases between the two ends. Germline V gene sequence: CDR1 SGHRS, CDR2 YFSETQ. CDR3 length: 13 amino acids. CDR3 residues: CASSFPAEETQYF. The CDR3 region has the DNA TGCGCCAGCAGCTTTCCAGCGGAAGAGACCCAGTACTTC.

This clonotype showed up just a few times. The rearrangement links TRBV11-1 to TRBJ2-5, with no clear D. The length of the CDR3 is 14 residues. From germline, CDR1 is SGHAT and CDR2 FQDESV (reference sequence). V was shortened by 6 bases and J by 5 bases, with 16 bases between the two germline ends. The CDR3 loop is CASSSAMAVETQYF. For the CDR3, the DNA is TGTGCCAGCAGTTCCGCGATGGCGGTGGAGACCCAGTACTTC.

This clonotype was detected ten times or more. The genes are TRBV28 and TRBJ2-3; weak D call: TRBD2 (6 bases). The CDR3 is 14 amino acids. Germline V gives CDR1 MDHEN, CDR2 SYDVKM. V was shortened by 2 bases and J by 3 bases, with 9 bases between the two germline ends. CDR3 DNA sequence: TGTGCCAGCAGTTTACCCGCGGGGACAGATACGCAGTATTTT. Protein sequence: CASSLPAGTDTQYF.

This clonotype was observed at least ten times. V usage is TRBV9 and J usage is TRBJ2-1; 8 positions agree with TRBD2. The CDR3 covers 12 residues. V lost 3 bases, J lost 10 bases, and 3 bases stayed unmatched. CDR1 and CDR2 (germline): SGDLS, YYNGEE. CDR3 sequence: CASSDPSGEQFF. CDR3 nucleotide sequence: TGTGCCAGCAGCGACCCTAGCGGGGAGCAGTTCTTC.

This clonotype was found many times. The V call is TRBV9, the J call TRBJ2-5; TRBD1 is a possible D gene (6 bases). Trimming took 0 bases from V and 4 from J, leaving 10 bases between them. The CDR3 is 14 amino acids. Per the germline V gene, CDR1 is SGDLS and CDR2 is YYNGEE. DNA for the CDR3: TGTGCCAGCAGCGTAGTGGGCAGGGGAGAGACCCAGTACTTC. This sequence encodes CASSVVGRGETQYF.

This clonotype occurred many times. V is TRBV9 and J is TRBJ2-3; 11 bases are a match to TRBD2. Trimming took 3 bases from V and 5 from J; bases not matched to a gene: 8. The germline V gene encodes CDR1 SGDLS and CDR2 YYNGEE. This CDR3 region has 16 residues. This CDR3 reads CASSAETSGVIDTQYF. The CDR3 DNA reads as TGTGCCAGCAGCGCCGAGACTAGCGGGGTAATAGATACGCAGTATTTT.

V gene TRBV18 combines with J gene TRBJ2-3; D is perhaps TRBD2 (6 bases). CDR1 and CDR2 from the germline V gene are KGHSH and LQKENI. The CDR3 covers 16 residues. The ends were cut back, 5 bases at V and 4 bases at J, with 19 bases in the middle. The CDR3 sequence is CASSSRKGPGADTQYF. In DNA form, the CDR3 reads TGTGCCAGCTCATCCCGAAAGGGCCCGGGGGCAGATACGCAGTATTTT.

This clonotype was seen many times. This CDR3 reads CASSQYGAGGAEAFF. The DNA for the CDR3 is TGCGCCAGCAGCCAATATGGGGCGGGAGGCGCTGAAGCTTTCTTT. The chain employs TRBV4-1 and TRBJ1-1; D is possibly TRBD1 (5 bases). Trimming took 2 bases from V and 6 from J, leaving 16 bases between them. Germline V lookup: CDR1 MGHRA, CDR2 YSYEKL. The CDR3 consists of 15 residues.

In this sample, this clonotype turned up many times. The rearrangement links TRBV27 to TRBJ1-6; D remains ambiguous. Germline CDR1 is MNHEY and CDR2 is SMNVEV (reference sequence). Trimming shortened V by 5 bases and J by 9 bases, and 11 bases separated the two germline ends. The CDR3 runs to 13 residues. CDR3 region: CASSPRIGSPLHF. The CDR3 nucleotides read TGTGCCAGCAGTCCCCGGATAGGTTCACCCCTCCACTTT.

Many counts were recorded for this clonotype. The chain combines TRBV2 with TRBJ1-5; TRBD1 matches at 7 bases. Trimming took 8 bases from V and 2 from J; bases not matched to a gene: 3. CDR1 is SNHLY, CDR2 FYNNEI, per germline. The CDR3 length is 13 residues. The CDR3 spells CASGGTGNQPQHF. In DNA, the CDR3 is TGTGCCAGCGGGGGGACAGGCAATCAGCCCCAGCATTTT.

This clonotype occurred a few times. The rearrangement uses TRBV15 and TRBJ2-4; D unresolved. Trimming took off 7 bases at V and 8 bases at J, with 15 bases between the two ends. The CDR3 contains 13 residues. The germline V gene has CDR1 LNHNV and CDR2 YYDKDF (reference sequence). The CDR3 sequence: CATTSPPEHIQYF. The CDR3 DNA sequence: TGTGCCACCACGTCCCCCCCAGAACACATTCAGTACTTC.

This clonotype was seen ten or more times. CDR3 residues: CASSLGAAITDTQYF. CDR3 DNA sequence: TGTGCCAGCAGCTTAGGGGCGGCTATCACAGATACGCAGTATTTT. The chain uses TRBV7-2 and TRBJ2-3, with D unresolved. V shed 1 base and J shed 2 bases, with 10 bases lying between them. The CDR3 totals 15 residues. Germline V gene lookup returns CDR1 SGHTA and CDR2 FQGNSA.

This clonotype has ten or more counts. The chain joins TRBV20-1 to TRBJ2-1; 12 nucleotides line up with TRBD2. Unmatched junction bases numbered 7, after V lost 1 base and J lost 9 bases. Germline values: CDR1 DFQATT, CDR2 SNEGSKA (reference sequence). The CDR3 length is 15 residues. CDR3 amino acids: CSARVSSGGASEQFF. The CDR3 bases are TGCAGTGCTAGAGTTTCTAGCGGGGGGGCGAGTGAGCAGTTCTTC.

Ten or more counts support this clonotype. The chain links TRBV9 to TRBJ1-4, with D perhaps matching TRBD1 (6 bases). Per the germline V gene, CDR1 is SGDLS and CDR2 is YYNGEE. V was trimmed by 4 bases and J by 0 bases, leaving 13 bases between them. The CDR3 spans 16 residues. CDR3 loop: CASSKTGGATNEKLFF. CDR3 nucleotide sequence: TGTGCCAGCAGCAAGACAGGAGGTGCAACTAATGAAAAACTGTTTTTT.

This clonotype has at least ten counts. Here the CDR3 DNA reads TGTGCCAGCAGCTTAACCGGACTAGCGGGGGGGAATGAGCAGTTCTTC. Translating it yields CASSLTGLAGGNEQFF. The chain uses TRBV7-3 and TRBJ2-1, with 15 positions matching TRBD2. Germline CDR1 is SGHTA and CDR2 is FQGTGA. The CDR3 is 16 amino acids. V shed 0 bases, J shed 7 bases, and the junction held 1 base outside the gene matches.

This clonotype was seen ten or more times. This sequence joins TRBV7-2 and TRBJ1-1; the D is unclear. The germline V gene has CDR1 SGHTA and CDR2 FQGNSA. Trimming took off 1 base at V and 3 bases at J, with 6 bases between the two ends. The CDR3 covers 13 residues. CDR3 sequence: CASSLVSYTEAFF. The CDR3 nucleotides are TGTGCCAGCAGCTTAGTCTCCTACACTGAAGCTTTCTTT.

This clonotype was counted at least ten times. The rearrangement joins TRBV19 to TRBJ2-3, with D unresolved. This CDR3 comprises 15 residues. With 6 bases removed from V and 1 base from J, the gap between germline ends came to 14 bases. The germline gives CDR1 LNHDA, CDR2 SQIVND (reference sequence). The CDR3 DNA sequence: TGTGCCAGTAGGCTGTCCGTTGCTGGCACAGATACGCAGTATTTT. Residues: CASRLSVAGTDTQYF.

This clonotype was counted only a few times. The chain links TRBV5-1 to TRBJ2-3; the D is unclear. Germline assignment: CDR1 SGHRS and CDR2 YFSETQ. This CDR3 is 18 amino acids long. Between the trimmed V and J ends, which lost 4 bases and 4 bases, there was a span of 25 bases. The CDR3 spells CASSEPTPVNSRADTQYF. In DNA, the CDR3 is TGCGCCAGCAGCGAGCCCACTCCGGTCAACAGTCGGGCAGATACGCAGTATTTT.

This clonotype turned up a few times. The chain carries TRBV20-1 and TRBJ1-2, with D unclear. Looked up from germline, CDR1 is DFQATT and CDR2 is SNEGSKA (reference sequence). The germline V and J ends were trimmed by 5 bases and 7 bases, with 17 bases remaining between them. CDR3 length equals 13 residues. In DNA, the CDR3 is TGCAGTGCTGAGGCACCCGGCCTGGGTGGCTACACCTTC. Protein: CSAEAPGLGGYTF.

This clonotype showed up many times. The gene calls are TRBV2 and TRBJ1-3; 7 nucleotides align to TRBD1. V trimming: 8 bases; J trimming: 0 bases; junction bases outside the gene matches: 7. The V gene's germline CDR1 is SNHLY and CDR2 FYNNEI. This CDR3 region has 15 residues. DNA of the CDR3: TGTGCCAGCTTCCCTTGGGACAGCTCTGGAAACACCATATATTTT. Protein: CASFPWDSSGNTIYF.

This clonotype was seen many times. This chain links TRBV2 with TRBJ2-5; D is uncertain. Germline V gene lookup returns CDR1 SNHLY and CDR2 FYNNEI. V dropped 6 bases and J dropped 8 bases, with 10 bases sitting between them. This CDR3 spans 11 amino acids. In DNA form, the CDR3 reads TGTGCCAGCAGCCCGCTGCATACCCAGTACTTC. Amino acids: CASSPLHTQYF.

In its sample, this clonotype was seen many times. The CDR3 loop reads CAISATSMEDTQYF. The CDR3 bases are TGTGCCATCAGTGCGACGTCCATGGAGGATACGCAGTATTTT. The chain carries TRBV10-3 and TRBJ2-3; D unclear. The germline V gene encodes CDR1 ENHRY and CDR2 SYGVKD. With 4 bases removed from V and 6 bases from J, the gap between germline ends came to 14 bases. The CDR3 consists of 14 residues.

The chain uses TRBV5-1 and TRBJ1-2; D gene ambiguous. V lost 3 bases and J 3 bases, leaving 6 bases between the germline ends. From germline, CDR1 is SGHRS and CDR2 YFSETQ. The CDR3 sequence is 12 residues long. The chain's CDR3 is CASSSGHYGYTF. The CDR3 nucleotides are TGCGCCAGCAGCTCGGGTCACTATGGCTACACCTTC.

This clonotype was counted a few times. CDR3: CASSPTDDAVEQYF. The CDR3 DNA reads TGTGCCAGCTCACCTACTGATGACGCGGTCGAGCAGTACTTC. The chain recombines TRBV18 with TRBJ2-7; D unclear. Germline values: CDR1 KGHSH, CDR2 LQKENI. There are 14 residues in the CDR3. V was trimmed by 3 bases and J by 6 bases, leaving 15 bases between them.

This clonotype was seen many times. The chain combines TRBV12-3 or TRBV12-4 with TRBJ2-2; D is perhaps TRBD2 (6 bases). This CDR3 region has 15 residues. V was pared by 5 bases and J by 3 bases, with 13 bases between. The CDR3 nucleotides are TGTGCCAGCAGTCCCGCGCGGGGATACACCGGGGAGCTGTTTTTT. Translated: CASSPARGYTGELFF.